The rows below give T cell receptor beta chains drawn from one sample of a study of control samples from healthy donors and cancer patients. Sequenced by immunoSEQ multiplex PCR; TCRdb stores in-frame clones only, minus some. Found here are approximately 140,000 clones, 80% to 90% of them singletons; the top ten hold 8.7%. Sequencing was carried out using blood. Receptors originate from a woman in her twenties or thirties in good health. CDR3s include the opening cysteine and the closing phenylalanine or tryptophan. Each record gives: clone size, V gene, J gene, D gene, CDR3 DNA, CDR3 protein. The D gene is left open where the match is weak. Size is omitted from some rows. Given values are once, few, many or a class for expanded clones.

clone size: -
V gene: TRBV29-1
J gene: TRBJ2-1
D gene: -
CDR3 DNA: TGCAGCATCAAAGGACCAGTGAGCGCGGTCGAGTGGCAGTTCTTC
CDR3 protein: CSIKGPVSAVEWQFF

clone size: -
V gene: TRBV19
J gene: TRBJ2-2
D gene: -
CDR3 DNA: TGTGCCAGTAGTATGGGACTCCGTTTGAACACCGGGGAGCTGTTTTTT
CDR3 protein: CASSMGLRLNTGELFF

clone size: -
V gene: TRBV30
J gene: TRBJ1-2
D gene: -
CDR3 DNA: TGTGCCTGGAGTGTGGACAGCCTCAGTTATGGCTACACCTTC
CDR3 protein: CAWSVDSLSYGYTF

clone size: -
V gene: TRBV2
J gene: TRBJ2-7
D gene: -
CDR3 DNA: TGTGCCAGCAGTTACGGACGGAGCTCCTACGAGCAGTACTTC
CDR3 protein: CASSYGRSSYEQYF

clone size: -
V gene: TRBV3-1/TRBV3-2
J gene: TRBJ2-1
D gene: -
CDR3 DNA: TGTGCCAGCAGCCCCCAGGTTAGCTCCTACAATGAGCAGTTCTTC
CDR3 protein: CASSPQVSSYNEQFF

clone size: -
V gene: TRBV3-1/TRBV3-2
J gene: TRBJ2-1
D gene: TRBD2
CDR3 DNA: TGTGCCAGTCAGCTCCTGGGGGGGAGCTCCTACAATGAGCAGTTCTTC
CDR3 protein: CASQLLGGSSYNEQFF

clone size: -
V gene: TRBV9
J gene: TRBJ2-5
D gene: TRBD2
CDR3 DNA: TGTGCCAGCAGCGCCCGCGGACTAGCGGGGAACGTAGGCGGGGAACAAGAGACCCAGTACTTC
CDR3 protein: CASSARGLAGNVGGEQETQYF

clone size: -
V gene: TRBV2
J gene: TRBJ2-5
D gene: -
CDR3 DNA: TGTGCCAGCAATGCGGGGTACGGGATTGAAGAGACCCAGTACTTC
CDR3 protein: CASNAGYGIEETQYF

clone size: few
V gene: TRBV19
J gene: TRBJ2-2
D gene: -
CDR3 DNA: TGTGCCAGTAGTCCGACTATTCCCGGGGAGCTGTTTTTT
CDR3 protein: CASSPTIPGELFF

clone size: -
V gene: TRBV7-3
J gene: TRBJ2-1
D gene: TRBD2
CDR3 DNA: TGTGCCAGCAGCCCCGGGACTAGCGGTAACAATGAGCAGTTCTTC
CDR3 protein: CASSPGTSGNNEQFF

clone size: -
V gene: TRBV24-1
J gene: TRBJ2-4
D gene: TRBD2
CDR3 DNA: TGTGCCACCAGTGACCCCACCGGGACTAGTTCCCACATTCAGTACTTC
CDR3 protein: CATSDPTGTSSHIQYF

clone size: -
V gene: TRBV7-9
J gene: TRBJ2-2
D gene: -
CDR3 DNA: TGTGCCAGCAGCTTGGGGGGCCCGAACACCGGGGAGCTGTTTTTT
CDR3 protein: CASSLGGPNTGELFF

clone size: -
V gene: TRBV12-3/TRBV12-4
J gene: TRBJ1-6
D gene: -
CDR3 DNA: TGTGCCAGCAGCTCGGGACTATCCCTCCACTTT
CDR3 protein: CASSSGLSLHF

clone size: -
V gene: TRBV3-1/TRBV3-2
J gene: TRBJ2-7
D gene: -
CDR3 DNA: TGTGCCAGCAGCCCCTTGGCCAAGGGTGAGCAGTACTTC
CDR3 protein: CASSPLAKGEQYF

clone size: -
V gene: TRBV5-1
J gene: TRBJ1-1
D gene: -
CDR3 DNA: TGCGCCAGCAGCTCTACAGCGGGGAGCACTGAAGCTTTCTTT
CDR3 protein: CASSSTAGSTEAFF

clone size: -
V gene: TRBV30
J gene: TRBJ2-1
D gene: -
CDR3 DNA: TGTGCCTGGAGTTCGGGAGAGCGCAATGAGCAGTTCTTC
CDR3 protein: CAWSSGERNEQFF

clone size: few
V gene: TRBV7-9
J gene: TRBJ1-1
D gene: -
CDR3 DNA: TGTGCCAGCAGCTTAGACGAGGGCAAACGAACTGAAGCTTTCTTT
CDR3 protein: CASSLDEGKRTEAFF

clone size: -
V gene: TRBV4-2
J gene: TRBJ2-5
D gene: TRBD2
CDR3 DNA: TGTGCCAGCAGCCAGGGGGGGCGACTAGCGGGAGGGGAAGAGACCCAGTACTTC
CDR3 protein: CASSQGGRLAGGEETQYF

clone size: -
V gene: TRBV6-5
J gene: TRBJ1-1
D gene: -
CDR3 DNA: TGTGCCAGCAGGCAATCGGGGGGCACTGAAGCTTTCTTT
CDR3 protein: CASRQSGGTEAFF

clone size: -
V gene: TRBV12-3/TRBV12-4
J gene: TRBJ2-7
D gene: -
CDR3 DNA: TGTGCCAGCAGTCCCAGAGGGTCCTACGAGCAGTACTTC
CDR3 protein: CASSPRGSYEQYF

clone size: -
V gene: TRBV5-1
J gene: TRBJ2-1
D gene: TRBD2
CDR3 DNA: TGCGCCAGCTGCTTGACTAGCGGAGTACCCAATGAGCAGTTCTTC
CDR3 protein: CASCLTSGVPNEQFF

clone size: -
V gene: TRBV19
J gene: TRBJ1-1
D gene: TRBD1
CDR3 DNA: TGTGCCAGTAGTCCCGGGACAGGGTATATGAACACTGAAGCTTTCTTT
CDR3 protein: CASSPGTGYMNTEAFF

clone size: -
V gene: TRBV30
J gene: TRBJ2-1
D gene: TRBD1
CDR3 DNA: TGTGCCTGGAGTGCCGGGACAGTTAATGAGCAGTTCTTC
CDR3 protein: CAWSAGTVNEQFF

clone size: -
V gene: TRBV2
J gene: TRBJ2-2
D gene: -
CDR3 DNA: TGTGCCAGCAGTGAAAGGGCAGGGCTAGGCACCGGGGAGCTGTTTTTT
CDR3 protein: CASSERAGLGTGELFF

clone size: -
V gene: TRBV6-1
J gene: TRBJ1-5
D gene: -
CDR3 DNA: TGTGCCAGCAGTGAAGGAGGCATAAATCAGCCCCAGCATTTT
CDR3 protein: CASSEGGINQPQHF

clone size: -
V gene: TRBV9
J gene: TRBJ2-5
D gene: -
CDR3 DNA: TGTGCCAGCAGCCTCGAGCAAACCCAAGAGACCCAGTACTTC
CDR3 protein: CASSLEQTQETQYF

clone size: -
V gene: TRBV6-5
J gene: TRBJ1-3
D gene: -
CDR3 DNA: TGTGCCAGCCAGAGACAGGTCTCTGGAAACACCATATATTTT
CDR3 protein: CASQRQVSGNTIYF

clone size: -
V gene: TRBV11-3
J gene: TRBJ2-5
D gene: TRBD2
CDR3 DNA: TGTGCCAGCAGCAAAGGAGGGACTAACCAAGAGACCCAGTACTTC
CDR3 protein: CASSKGGTNQETQYF

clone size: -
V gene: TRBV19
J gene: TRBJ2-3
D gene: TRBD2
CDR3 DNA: TGTGCCAGTAGTTTACAGGGACTAGCGGGAGTGGGAGATACGCAGTATTTT
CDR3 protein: CASSLQGLAGVGDTQYF

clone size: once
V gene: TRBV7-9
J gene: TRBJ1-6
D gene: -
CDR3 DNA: TGTGCCAGCAGCTTGCCGGGGGATTTTTCACCCCTCCACTTT
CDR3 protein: CASSLPGDFSPLHF

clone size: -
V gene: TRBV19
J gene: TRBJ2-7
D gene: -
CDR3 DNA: TGTGCCAGTAGCCTAGGGGCTTACTACGAGCAGTACTTC
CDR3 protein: CASSLGAYYEQYF

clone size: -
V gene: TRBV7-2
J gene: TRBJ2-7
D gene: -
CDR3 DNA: TGTGCCAGCAGCTCACAGGGTCGGAACGAGCAGTACTTC
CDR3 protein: CASSSQGRNEQYF

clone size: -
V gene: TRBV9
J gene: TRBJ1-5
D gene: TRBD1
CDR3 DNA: TGTGCCAGCAGCGGGACAGGGAGGGGTCAGCCCCAGCATTTT
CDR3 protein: CASSGTGRGQPQHF

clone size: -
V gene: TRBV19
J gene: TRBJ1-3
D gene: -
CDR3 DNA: TGTGCCAGTAAGAATCCCCTCTCTGGAAACACCATATATTTT
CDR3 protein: CASKNPLSGNTIYF

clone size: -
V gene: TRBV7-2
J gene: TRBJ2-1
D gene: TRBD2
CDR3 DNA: TGTGCCAGCAGCTTACTCGGGAGGGCGGGTAATGAGCAGTTCTTC
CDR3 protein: CASSLLGRAGNEQFF

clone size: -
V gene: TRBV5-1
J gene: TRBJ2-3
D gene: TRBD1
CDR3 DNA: TGCGCCAGCAGCTTGGGTGGGACAGGCGATTCTACGCAGTATTTT
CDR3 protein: CASSLGGTGDSTQYF

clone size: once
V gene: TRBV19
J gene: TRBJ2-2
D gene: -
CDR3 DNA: TGTGCCAGTAGTATATCAGGGATGAACACCGGGGAGCTGTTTTTT
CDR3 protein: CASSISGMNTGELFF

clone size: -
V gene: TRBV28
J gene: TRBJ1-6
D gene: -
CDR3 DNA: TGTGCCAGCAGTTTACCTGACCCAGGATCACGTAATTCACCCCTCCACTTT
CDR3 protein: CASSLPDPGSRNSPLHF

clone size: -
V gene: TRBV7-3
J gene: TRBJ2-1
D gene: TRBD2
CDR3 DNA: TGTGCCAGCAGTCGTAATAGCGGGAGGGCCTCCAATGAGCAGTTCTTC
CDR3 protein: CASSRNSGRASNEQFF

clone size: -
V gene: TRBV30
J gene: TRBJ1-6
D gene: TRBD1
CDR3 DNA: TGTGCCTGGGAGAGACAGGGGAGCTCCTATAATTCACCCCTCCACTTT
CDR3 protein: CAWERQGSSYNSPLHF

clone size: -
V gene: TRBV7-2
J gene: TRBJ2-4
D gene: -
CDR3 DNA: TGTGCCAGCAGCCTGGCCTCGGGAGCCAAAAACATTCAGTACTTC
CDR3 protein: CASSLASGAKNIQYF

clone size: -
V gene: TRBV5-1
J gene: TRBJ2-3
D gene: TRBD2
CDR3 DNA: TGCGCCAGCAGCTTGTCCCTAGCGGGAACAGATACGCAGTATTTT
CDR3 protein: CASSLSLAGTDTQYF

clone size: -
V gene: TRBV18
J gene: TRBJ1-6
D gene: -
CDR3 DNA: TGTGCCAGCTCACCAGGGAAGGGTTCACCCCTCCACTTT
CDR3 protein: CASSPGKGSPLHF

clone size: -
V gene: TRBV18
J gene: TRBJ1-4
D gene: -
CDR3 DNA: TGTGCCAGCTCACCACTCGGAGGGGGTGGCGAAGAAAAACTGTTTTTT
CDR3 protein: CASSPLGGGGEEKLFF

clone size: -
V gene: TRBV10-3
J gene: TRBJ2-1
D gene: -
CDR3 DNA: TGTGCCATCAGGCCGGGACTCCAAAGCTCCTACAATGAGCAGTTCTTC
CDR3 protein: CAIRPGLQSSYNEQFF

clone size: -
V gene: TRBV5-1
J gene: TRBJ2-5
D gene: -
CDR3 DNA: TGCGCCAGCAGCCAGCCCGGCCAGACCCAGTACTTC
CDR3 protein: CASSQPGQTQYF

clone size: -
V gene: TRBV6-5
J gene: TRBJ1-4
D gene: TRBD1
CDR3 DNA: TGTGCCAGCAGTATGGGACAGGCAAATGAAAAACTGTTTTTT
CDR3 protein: CASSMGQANEKLFF

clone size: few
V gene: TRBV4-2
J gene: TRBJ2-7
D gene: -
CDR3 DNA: TGTGCCAGCAGCCAGACTCTTGCAGGGGACAAATACGAGCAGTACTTC
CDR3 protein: CASSQTLAGDKYEQYF

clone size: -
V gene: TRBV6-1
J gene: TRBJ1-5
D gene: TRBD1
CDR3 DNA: TGTGCCAGCAGTGAATGGTTACCGCGGCGGACAGGGGTCGGTTTCGATCAGCCCCAGCATTTT
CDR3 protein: CASSEWLPRRTGVGFDQPQHF

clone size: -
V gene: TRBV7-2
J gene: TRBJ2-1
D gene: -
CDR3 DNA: TGTGCCAGCAGCTTAGGGGTCAGTAGATTCGTCTCCTACAATGAGCAGTTCTTC
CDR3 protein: CASSLGVSRFVSYNEQFF

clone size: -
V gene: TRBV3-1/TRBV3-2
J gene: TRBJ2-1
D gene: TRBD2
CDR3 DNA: TGTGCCAGCAGCCAAGAAGGCGGGAGGGGGACCAATGAGCAGTTCTTC
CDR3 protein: CASSQEGGRGTNEQFF

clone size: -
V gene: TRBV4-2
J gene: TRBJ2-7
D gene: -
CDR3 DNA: TGTGCCAGCAGCCCGACCGGGATGTCATCCTACGAGCAGTACTTC
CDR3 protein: CASSPTGMSSYEQYF

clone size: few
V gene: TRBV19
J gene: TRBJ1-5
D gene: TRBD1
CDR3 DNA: TGTGCCAGTAGTGGACAGGGTAGACAGCCCCAGCATTTT
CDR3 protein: CASSGQGRQPQHF

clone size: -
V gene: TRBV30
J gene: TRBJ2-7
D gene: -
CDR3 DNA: TGTGCCTGGAGCTTCGGACAAATCTACGAGCAGTACTTC
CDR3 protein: CAWSFGQIYEQYF

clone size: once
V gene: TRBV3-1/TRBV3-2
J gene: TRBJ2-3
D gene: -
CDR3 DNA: TGTGCCAGCACCAGTCTGTGGGAAGATACGCAGTATTTT
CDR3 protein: CASTSLWEDTQYF

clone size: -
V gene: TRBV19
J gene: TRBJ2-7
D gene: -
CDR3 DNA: TGTGCCAGTAGTATTCAGGCTAGCGCCTCCTACGAGCAGTACTTC
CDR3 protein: CASSIQASASYEQYF

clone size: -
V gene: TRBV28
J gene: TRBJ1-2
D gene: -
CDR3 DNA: TGTGCCAGCAAACATTCCCAGGGTACTGGCTCTGGCTACACCTTC
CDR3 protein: CASKHSQGTGSGYTF

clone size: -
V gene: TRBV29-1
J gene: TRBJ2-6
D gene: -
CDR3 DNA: TGCAGCGTTGGACAATCTGGGGCCAACGTCCTGACTTTC
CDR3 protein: CSVGQSGANVLTF

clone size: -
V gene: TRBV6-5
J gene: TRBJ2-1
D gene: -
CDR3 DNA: TGTGCCAGCAGTTACTCGGGGGGAGCCCCCTACAATGAGCAGTTCTTC
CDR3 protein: CASSYSGGAPYNEQFF

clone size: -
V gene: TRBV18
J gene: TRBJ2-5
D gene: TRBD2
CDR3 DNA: TGTGCCAGCTCAGACAGGACTAGCGGGGAGACCCAGTACTTC
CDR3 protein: CASSDRTSGETQYF